A selection of T cell receptor beta chains follows, all from one sample in a study of blood T cell repertoires in COVID-19. Here immunoSEQ multiplex PCR was the method, and the copy in TCRdb shows in-frame clones only, minus some. The data show approximately 150,000 clones, around 87% seen once. Sample: peripheral blood. These receptor sequences come from a man aged 80 or over with acute or convalescent COVID-19. Both conserved end residues are part of each CDR3. D genes are given only for firm matches. Size tells how often a clone was seen (once, few, many) or the class of an expanded clone, and some rows leave it out.

J: TRBJ1-2; length: 12; D: TRBD1; V: TRBV19; size: -; DNA: TGTGCCAGCGTACAGGGGGCCGGTGGCTACACCTTC; CDR3: CASVQGAGGYTF
J: TRBJ1-5; length: 17; D: -; V: TRBV19; size: -; DNA: TGTGCCAGTAGTAATCTTCCTCAGGGTAGGGACAATCAGCCCCAGCATTTT; CDR3: CASSNLPQGRDNQPQHF
J: TRBJ1-6; length: 15; D: -; V: TRBV28; size: -; DNA: TGTGCCAGCAAGAGAGGGAAGTCCTATAATTCACCCCTCCACTTT; CDR3: CASKRGKSYNSPLHF
J: TRBJ1-2; length: 15; D: -; V: TRBV14; size: few; DNA: TGTGCCAGCAGCCATGAACAGGGTTGGCTCTATGGCTACACCTTC; CDR3: CASSHEQGWLYGYTF
J: TRBJ2-2; length: 16; D: TRBD1; V: TRBV11-2; size: few; DNA: TGTGCCAGCAGCTCCTCGGACAGGGGAGGCACCGGGGAGCTGTTTTTT; CDR3: CASSSSDRGGTGELFF
J: TRBJ1-2; length: 14; D: -; V: TRBV25-1; size: -; DNA: TGTGCCAGCAGTCCCCAGGGCGGCTACTATGGCTACACCTTC; CDR3: CASSPQGGYYGYTF
J: TRBJ2-1; length: 16; D: TRBD2; V: TRBV5-4; size: once; DNA: TGTGCCAGCAGCTTCAGCGGTAGCGGGAGGCAAAATGAGCAGTTCTTC; CDR3: CASSFSGSGRQNEQFF
J: TRBJ1-2; length: 14; D: TRBD1; V: TRBV18; size: -; DNA: TGTGCCAGCTCATCTAGACAGGGGGCGAATGGCTACACCTTC; CDR3: CASSSRQGANGYTF
J: TRBJ2-2; length: 17; D: TRBD2; V: TRBV3-1/TRBV3-2; size: -; DNA: TGTGCCAGCAGCCCCCTCGGCGGGAGGGCGGGCACCGGGGAGCTGTTTTTT; CDR3: CASSPLGGRAGTGELFF
J: TRBJ1-5; length: 16; D: TRBD1; V: TRBV3-1/TRBV3-2; size: -; DNA: TGTGCCAGCAGCCAAGCTGGGACAGGGGGCAATCAGCCCCAGCATTTT; CDR3: CASSQAGTGGNQPQHF
J: TRBJ1-2; length: 15; D: TRBD1; V: TRBV28; size: -; DNA: TGTGCCAGCAGGACAGGGGGTGGGAATAACTATGGCTACACCTTC; CDR3: CASRTGGGNNYGYTF
J: TRBJ2-7; length: 15; D: -; V: TRBV6-6; size: -; DNA: TGTGCCAGCAGGGAGGTACGCCCGGGAAACTACGAGCAGTACTTC; CDR3: CASREVRPGNYEQYF
J: TRBJ2-7; length: 15; D: -; V: TRBV27; size: -; DNA: TGTGCCAGCAGTTTCAGTACGGGGGACTTCAACGAGCAGTACTTC; CDR3: CASSFSTGDFNEQYF
J: TRBJ1-6; length: 16; D: -; V: TRBV28; size: once; DNA: TGTGCCAGCAGAACACGGGGGGGATCCTATAATTCACCCCTCCACTTT; CDR3: CASRTRGGSYNSPLHF
J: TRBJ1-4; length: 14; D: -; V: TRBV19; size: -; DNA: TGTGCCAGTAGTCCAGGACTCATAGGGGAAAAACTGTTTTTT; CDR3: CASSPGLIGEKLFF
J: TRBJ2-7; length: 15; D: -; V: TRBV5-1; size: few; DNA: TGCGCCAGCAGCTTGGTTATGGCAGATAACTACGAGCAGTACTTC; CDR3: CASSLVMADNYEQYF
J: TRBJ2-1; length: 18; D: TRBD2; V: TRBV3-1/TRBV3-2; size: -; DNA: TGTGCCAGCAGGCCCACTAGCGGGGGACGCACTTATTTGAATGAGCAGTTCTTC; CDR3: CASRPTSGGRTYLNEQFF
J: TRBJ1-2; length: 13; D: TRBD1; V: TRBV6-4; size: -; DNA: TGTGCCAGCAGTCCCGACAGGGGGCAAAGCTACACCTTC; CDR3: CASSPDRGQSYTF
J: TRBJ2-1; length: 15; D: TRBD2; V: TRBV7-2; size: -; DNA: TGTGCCAGCAGTTGGGGGGGGACTCCTACCAATGAGCAGTTCTTC; CDR3: CASSWGGTPTNEQFF
J: TRBJ2-5; length: 12; D: -; V: TRBV7-9; size: -; DNA: TGTGCCACCGCCGTGGGCGCGGAGACCCAGTACTTC; CDR3: CATAVGAETQYF
J: TRBJ1-4; length: 13; D: -; V: TRBV5-1; size: few; DNA: TGCGCCAGCAGCATGGCCCCCGATGAAAAACTGTTTTTT; CDR3: CASSMAPDEKLFF
J: TRBJ2-3; length: 15; D: -; V: TRBV2; size: -; DNA: TGTGCCAGCAGTTCCTTGTTGTCTAGCACAGATACGCAGTATTTT; CDR3: CASSSLLSSTDTQYF
J: TRBJ2-1; length: 11; D: -; V: TRBV12-3/TRBV12-4; size: once; DNA: TGTGCCAGCAGCCCCCAGAGGCGTAAGTTCTTC; CDR3: CASSPQRRKFF
J: TRBJ1-4; length: 14; D: -; V: TRBV7-9; size: -; DNA: TGTGCCAGCAGCTTAGGAGAAATTAATGAAAAACTGTTTTTT; CDR3: CASSLGEINEKLFF
J: TRBJ1-2; length: 14; D: -; V: TRBV6-5; size: -; DNA: TGTGCCAGCAGTTACTCGCAGGGTGGCTATGGCTACACCTTC; CDR3: CASSYSQGGYGYTF
J: TRBJ1-1; length: 11; D: -; V: TRBV20-1; size: -; DNA: TGCAGTGCGTCACAGGGCCCTGAAGCTTTCTTT; CDR3: CSASQGPEAFF
J: TRBJ2-1; length: 16; D: TRBD2; V: TRBV5-1; size: -; DNA: TGCGCCAGCAGTCCTCGGACTAGCGGGGGGGCCAATGAGCAGTTCTTC; CDR3: CASSPRTSGGANEQFF
J: TRBJ2-1; length: 15; D: TRBD2; V: TRBV5-8; size: -; DNA: TGTGCCAGCAGCTTTAGGGGACTAGGATTGAATGAGCAGTTCTTC; CDR3: CASSFRGLGLNEQFF
J: TRBJ2-7; length: 11; D: TRBD1; V: TRBV13; size: -; DNA: TGTGCCAGCAGCTCGACAGGGGAGCAGTACTTC; CDR3: CASSSTGEQYF
J: TRBJ2-4; length: 15; D: -; V: TRBV7-2; size: -; DNA: TGTGCCAGCAGTCCACCCGGGTTAGCCAAAAACATTCAGTACTTC; CDR3: CASSPPGLAKNIQYF
J: TRBJ2-3; length: 17; D: TRBD2; V: TRBV10-2; size: -; DNA: TGCGCCAGCAGTGGGCCCCGGACTAGCGGAAGCACAGATACGCAGTATTTT; CDR3: CASSGPRTSGSTDTQYF
J: TRBJ2-1; length: 17; D: TRBD2; V: TRBV28; size: -; DNA: TGTGCCAGCAGTTGGCCGAGCGGGACCACCTCCTACAATGAGCAGTTCTTC; CDR3: CASSWPSGTTSYNEQFF
J: TRBJ2-1; length: 17; D: TRBD1; V: TRBV19; size: once; DNA: TGTGCCAGTAAGAAGGGGCCGGGACAGGGTTCCTACAATGAGCAGTTCTTC; CDR3: CASKKGPGQGSYNEQFF
J: TRBJ2-3; length: 14; D: TRBD2; V: TRBV10-3; size: -; DNA: TGTGCCATCAGGGACGGGACTAGCCCATTCGAAGGGTATTTT; CDR3: CAIRDGTSPFEGYF
J: TRBJ2-1; length: 13; D: TRBD2; V: TRBV29-1; size: -; DNA: TGCAGCGTTGAGACGGGGGGGGACAATGAGCAGTTCTTC; CDR3: CSVETGGDNEQFF
J: TRBJ1-5; length: 16; D: TRBD1; V: TRBV5-8; size: once; DNA: TGTGCCAGCAGCCCCGGGACAGGGGCCTCGGGTCAGCCCCAGCATTTT; CDR3: CASSPGTGASGQPQHF
J: TRBJ2-3; length: 15; D: -; V: TRBV28; size: -; DNA: TGTGCCAGCAGTTTAGGAGGGACCAGGTGGGATACGCAGTATTTT; CDR3: CASSLGGTRWDTQYF
J: TRBJ1-3; length: 16; D: -; V: TRBV7-8; size: -; DNA: TGTGCCAGCAGCTTAGGCCGGGCGGGCTCTGGAAACACCATATATTTT; CDR3: CASSLGRAGSGNTIYF
J: TRBJ1-6; length: 14; D: -; V: TRBV6-6; size: -; DNA: TGTGCCAGCAGTCAGGGGCCCTCGAATTCACCCCTCCACTTT; CDR3: CASSQGPSNSPLHF
J: TRBJ2-2; length: 14; D: -; V: TRBV28; size: once; DNA: TGTGCCAGCAGTTTAGTACAGTACACCGGGGAGCTGTTTTTT; CDR3: CASSLVQYTGELFF
J: TRBJ1-5; length: 15; D: TRBD1; V: TRBV7-2; size: -; DNA: TGTGCCAGCAGCTCGACAGGGGGTAGTAATCAGCCCCAGCATTTT; CDR3: CASSSTGGSNQPQHF
J: TRBJ2-7; length: 13; D: TRBD1; V: TRBV29-1; size: once; DNA: TGCAGCATCGCGACAGGGCCGACCTACGAGCAGTACTTC; CDR3: CSIATGPTYEQYF
J: TRBJ1-1; length: 14; D: -; V: TRBV5-1; size: -; DNA: TGCGCCAGCAGCTCGACAGGTATGAACACTGAAGCTTTCTTT; CDR3: CASSSTGMNTEAFF
J: TRBJ1-2; length: 16; D: TRBD1; V: TRBV11-2; size: -; DNA: TGTGCCAGCAGCTTACAGGTGGGGGACAGTCTCTATGGCTACACCTTC; CDR3: CASSLQVGDSLYGYTF
J: TRBJ2-1; length: 15; D: TRBD2; V: TRBV7-2; size: -; DNA: TGTGCCAGCAGCCCCGGGGGGTTTGGGCACAATGAGCAGTTCTTC; CDR3: CASSPGGFGHNEQFF
J: TRBJ1-2; length: 12; D: -; V: TRBV18; size: -; DNA: TGTGCCAGCTCAGGGGGCACAGATGGCTACACCTTC; CDR3: CASSGGTDGYTF
J: TRBJ2-1; length: 18; D: TRBD1; V: TRBV6-1; size: once; DNA: TGTGCCAGCAGTGAAGGACAGGGGAAACCGGGAGAGGGCCATGAGCAGTTCTTC; CDR3: CASSEGQGKPGEGHEQFF
J: TRBJ2-1; length: 13; D: -; V: TRBV21-1; size: -; DNA: TGTGCCAGCGGGGGACTGTACTACAATGAGCAGTTCTTC; CDR3: CASGGLYYNEQFF
J: TRBJ2-7; length: 15; D: -; V: TRBV5-1; size: -; DNA: TGCGCCAGCAGCCCCGAAGGGGCGGATTACTACGAGCAGTACTTC; CDR3: CASSPEGADYYEQYF
J: TRBJ1-4; length: 16; D: -; V: TRBV5-5; size: -; DNA: TGTGCCAGCAGCTTGGTACCCCAGGTTCTTAATGAAAAACTGTTTTTT; CDR3: CASSLVPQVLNEKLFF
J: TRBJ1-5; length: 14; D: -; V: TRBV6-4; size: -; DNA: TGTGCCAGCAGTGACATGGCAGGGAAGCAGCCCCAGCATTTT; CDR3: CASSDMAGKQPQHF
J: TRBJ1-5; length: 16; D: TRBD1; V: TRBV27; size: once; DNA: TGTGCCAGCAGATTAAAAGGACAGGGATCGAATCAGCCCCAGCATTTT; CDR3: CASRLKGQGSNQPQHF
J: TRBJ1-4; length: 14; D: -; V: TRBV7-9; size: -; DNA: TGTGCCAGCAGCTTACTACAGATTAATGAAAAACTGTTTTTT; CDR3: CASSLLQINEKLFF
J: TRBJ1-2; length: 16; D: TRBD1; V: TRBV7-3; size: -; DNA: TGTGCCAGCAGCGCAGCACCACAGGGGCGAGACTATGGCTACACCTTC; CDR3: CASSAAPQGRDYGYTF
J: TRBJ2-1; length: 14; D: TRBD1; V: TRBV11-1; size: -; DNA: TGTGCCATCTCTTCCGGGACAGGGGCGGGGGAGCAGTTCTTC; CDR3: CAISSGTGAGEQFF
J: TRBJ2-1; length: 15; D: -; V: TRBV7-3; size: once; DNA: TGTGCCAGCAGCTACCTGGGCGGGGGCAACAATGAGCAGTTCTTC; CDR3: CASSYLGGGNNEQFF